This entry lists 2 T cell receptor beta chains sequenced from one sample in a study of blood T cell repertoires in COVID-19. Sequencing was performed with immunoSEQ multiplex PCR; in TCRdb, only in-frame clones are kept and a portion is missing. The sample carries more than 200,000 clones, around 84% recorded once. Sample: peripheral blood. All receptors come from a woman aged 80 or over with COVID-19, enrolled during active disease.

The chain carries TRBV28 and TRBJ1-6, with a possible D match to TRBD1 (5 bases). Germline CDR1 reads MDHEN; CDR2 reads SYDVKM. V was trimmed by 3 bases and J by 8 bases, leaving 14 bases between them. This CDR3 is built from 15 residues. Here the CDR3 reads CASSLVEGRYSPLHF. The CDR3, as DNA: TGTGCCAGCAGTTTGGTGGAGGGGAGGTATTCACCCCTCCACTTT.

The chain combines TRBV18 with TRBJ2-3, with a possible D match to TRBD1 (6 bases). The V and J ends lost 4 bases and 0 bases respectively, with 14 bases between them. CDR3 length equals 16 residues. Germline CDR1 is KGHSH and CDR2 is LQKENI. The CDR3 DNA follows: TGTGCCAGCTCACGACCGACAGGCGACAGCACAGATACGCAGTATTTT. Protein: CASSRPTGDSTDTQYF.